The source of this T cell receptor beta chain is a study of OX40 agonist ivuxolimab in advanced cancers. General study points: CD8+ T cells showed, on average, more clonal expansion than CD4+ cells.

Repertoires were generated with immunoSEQ multiplex PCR, while TCRdb's copy carries only in-frame clones and drops some. This table holds fewer than 45,000 clones, about 83% found once. Comments on this clone: Its antigen remains unknown.

Exclusion of a patient followed from autoimmune disease history or systemic immunosuppression. This receptor was identified in an adult with an advanced solid tumor such as melanoma, head and neck, liver or kidney cancer. Sequencing used CD4+ or CD8+ T cells sorted from blood, obtained in a trial of the OX40 agonist ivuxolimab.

The CDR3 protein is CASSRRTQETQYF. CDR3 nucleotide sequence: TGTGCCAGCAGCCGTCGGACTCAAGAGACCCAGTACTTC. The chain links TRBV7-9 to TRBJ2-5, with D perhaps matching TRBD2 (5 bases). The CDR3 consists of 13 residues. V was trimmed by 5 bases and J by 2 bases, leaving 9 bases between them. Germline CDR1 SEHNR, CDR2 FQNEAQ (reference sequence).